Given below is one TCR beta chain in context. This record belongs to a study of early T cells in non-severe SARS-CoV-2 infection. The wider study: Sequencing of unsorted whole blood was done on bulk RNA, leaving chains unpaired.

TCRdb itself ran the 5' RACE reads through MiXCR, one entry per CDR3 protein. The data contain about 71,000 distinct CDR3 sequences, roughly 15% of them singletons. V was trimmed by 5 bases and J by 6 bases, leaving 12 bases between them. The CDR3 is made up of 13 amino acids. Germline V gene data show CDR1 as LGHDT and CDR2 as YNNKEL (reference sequence). The sequence came from an adult who was a healthcare worker with PCR-confirmed SARS-CoV-2 infection or an uninfected control (not recorded which). Sequenced: whole blood. This chain joins TRBV3-1 and TRBJ2-3, with D tentatively TRBD1 or TRBD2 (5 bases each). Here the CDR3 reads CASSSGWGDTQYF. CDR3 nucleotide sequence: TGTGCCAGCAGCTCTGGATGGGGGGATACGCAGTATTTT.